Listed below are T cell receptor beta chains from one sample, sequenced in a study of T-cell memory formation after mild COVID-19. From the 5' RACE reads, TCRdb called clonotypes with MiXCR, one entry per CDR3 protein. This table holds roughly 410,000 distinct CDR3 sequences, 20% to 25% found once. Sequences were obtained from PBMCs or a T cell subset sorted from them (not recorded which). These receptors were collected from an adult woman who had mild COVID-19 (a few samples of this study predate the infection). Cell type and time point are not known. The CDR3 runs from the conserved cysteine through the conserved F or W.

j_call	v_call	cdr3_aa
TRBJ2-7	TRBV19	CASSTQRSEQYF
TRBJ2-5	TRBV24-1	CATSEPGQGGQETQYF
TRBJ2-2	TRBV4-1	CASSLPGLAARELFF
TRBJ2-3	TRBV4-3	CASSQDSWRSTDTQYF
TRBJ2-5	TRBV29-1	CSVEAHIQEFQYF
TRBJ1-3	TRBV7-6	CGAGPQSGNTIYF
TRBJ2-3	TRBV15	CATSRDGGTSGRSTDTQYF
TRBJ2-3	TRBV7-7	CASSLAQRGDTQYF
TRBJ1-1	TRBV11-3	CASSLARGIGVTEAFF
TRBJ1-1	TRBV5-1	CASSLKGDGNTEAFF
TRBJ2-4	TRBV5-1	CASSISGTLAKNIQYF
TRBJ2-5	TRBV5-1	CASSLGTVQETQYF
TRBJ2-5	TRBV24-1	CATSAGGEEETQYF
TRBJ1-1	TRBV7-9	CASSSSNTEAFF
TRBJ2-3	TRBV13	CASSIGDTQYF
TRBJ2-7	TRBV7-9	CASSFGQMFYEQYF
TRBJ2-3	TRBV4-2	CASSQVAGGRTDTQYF
TRBJ2-7	TRBV6-2/TRBV6-3	CASSYDRQGKRPYEQYF
TRBJ2-7	TRBV12-3/TRBV12-4	CASSSVPDRQYF
TRBJ1-1	TRBV13	CASREGRQEAFF
TRBJ2-1	TRBV5-4	CASSPLAGVYNEQFF
TRBJ1-6	TRBV18	CASSPSAQGNSPLHF
TRBJ1-1	TRBV10-3	CAISDVGTAGGAFF
TRBJ2-7	TRBV29-1	CSVGWWEDRGYYEQYF
TRBJ2-1	TRBV7-3	CASSPSGLVGNEQFF
TRBJ1-2	TRBV7-6	CASSPRRQETPGGYTF
TRBJ1-1	TRBV2	CASSLPFQGAANTEAFF
TRBJ2-5	TRBV7-6	CASSLAQGSGETQYF
TRBJ1-2	TRBV20-1	CSARTDRGNYGYTF
TRBJ2-2	TRBV9	CASSVSPGTGIIGELFF
TRBJ2-1	TRBV29-1	CSVDTSGVYNEQFF
TRBJ2-3	TRBV29-1	CSVGLPDTQYF
TRBJ2-3	TRBV6-1	CASSRDRVPTDTQYF
TRBJ2-7	TRBV10-2	CASREGQVYEQYF
TRBJ2-5	TRBV7-6	CASRYRGRGETQYF